Included here is one TCR beta chain sequence, with context. TCRdb reprocessed the 5' RACE reads, with one entry per CDR3 protein and no DNA. This sample's table reports about 260,000 distinct CDR3 sequences. This record comes from a study of T cells expressing NK-cell markers. As for the study in general: Repertoires of TCR beta were obtained from T cells sorted as CD3+CD56+NKG2C+, CD3+CD56+NKG2C- and CD3+CD56-NKG2C+.

This TCR was sampled from a woman aged 18 to 75 in good health. The specimen sequenced was blood T cells: a sorted CD56 or NKG2C T cell subset, CD4+ or CD8+ T cells, or bulk PBMC T cells (not recorded which).

CDR3 protein: CASSLAASGAYNEQFF. This chain uses TRBV7-8 with TRBJ2-1; there is no DNA to check the TCRdb D call of TRBD2. CDR1 SGHVS and CDR2 FQNEAQ come from the germline V gene. The CDR3 covers 16 residues.